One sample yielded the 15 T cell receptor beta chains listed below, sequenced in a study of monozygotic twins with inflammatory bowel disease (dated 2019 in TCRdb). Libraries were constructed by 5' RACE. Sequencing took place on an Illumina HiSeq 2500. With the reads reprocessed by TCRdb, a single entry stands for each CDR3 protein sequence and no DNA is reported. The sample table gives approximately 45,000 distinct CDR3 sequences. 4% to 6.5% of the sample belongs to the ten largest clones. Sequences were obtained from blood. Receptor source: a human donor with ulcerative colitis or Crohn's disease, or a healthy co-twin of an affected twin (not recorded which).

The CDR3 is CASSPFAGLGEQYF. V is TRBV18 and J is TRBJ2-7; TCRdb indicates TRBD1, and absent DNA this call remains unverified. Germline CDR1 and CDR2: KGHSH and LQKENI. The CDR3 consists of 14 residues.

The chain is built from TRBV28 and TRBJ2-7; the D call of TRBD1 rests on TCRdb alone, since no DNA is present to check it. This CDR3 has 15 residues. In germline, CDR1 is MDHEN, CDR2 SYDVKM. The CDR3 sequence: CASRGPQGVSGEQYF.

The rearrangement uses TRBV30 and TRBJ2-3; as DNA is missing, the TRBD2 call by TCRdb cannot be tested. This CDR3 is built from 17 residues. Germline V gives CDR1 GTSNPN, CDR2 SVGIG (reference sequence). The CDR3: CAWERGLAGDSTDTQYF.

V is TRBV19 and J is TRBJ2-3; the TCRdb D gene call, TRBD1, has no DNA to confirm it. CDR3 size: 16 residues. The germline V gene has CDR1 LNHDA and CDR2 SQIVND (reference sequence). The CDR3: CASTPTGAPHGDTQYF.

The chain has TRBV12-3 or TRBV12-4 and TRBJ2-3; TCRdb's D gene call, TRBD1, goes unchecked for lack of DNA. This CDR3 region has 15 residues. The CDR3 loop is CASSLAGARTDTQYF.

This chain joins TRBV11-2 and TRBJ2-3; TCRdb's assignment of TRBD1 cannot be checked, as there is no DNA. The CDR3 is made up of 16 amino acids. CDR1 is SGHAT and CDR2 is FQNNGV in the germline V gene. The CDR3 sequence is CASSLGGTAKGDTQYF.

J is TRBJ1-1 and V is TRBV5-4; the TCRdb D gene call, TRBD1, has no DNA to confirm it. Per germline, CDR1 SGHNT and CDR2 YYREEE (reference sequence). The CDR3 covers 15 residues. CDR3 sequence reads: CASSTGTGRNTEAFF.

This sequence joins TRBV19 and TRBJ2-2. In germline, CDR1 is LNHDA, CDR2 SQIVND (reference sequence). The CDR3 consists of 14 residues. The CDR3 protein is CASSNSVKAGELFF.

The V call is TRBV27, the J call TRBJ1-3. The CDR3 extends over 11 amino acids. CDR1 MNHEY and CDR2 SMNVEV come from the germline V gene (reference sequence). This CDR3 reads CASTSGNTIYF.

The CDR3 spells CASSLNRDIGKEAFF. This chain uses TRBV27 with TRBJ1-1; lacking DNA, the TRBD1 call made by TCRdb goes unchecked. The CDR3 is made up of 15 amino acids. Germline CDR1 is MNHEY and CDR2 is SMNVEV (reference sequence).

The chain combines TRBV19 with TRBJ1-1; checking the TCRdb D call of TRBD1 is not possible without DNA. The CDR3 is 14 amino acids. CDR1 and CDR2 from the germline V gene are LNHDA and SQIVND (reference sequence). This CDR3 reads CASSMQGTSTEAFF.

The CDR3 loop reads CASSLEGSGGLKDTQYF. The V gene is TRBV11-2, the J gene TRBJ2-3; TCRdb calls TRBD2, which cannot be checked without DNA. This CDR3 region has 17 residues. The germline gives CDR1 SGHAT, CDR2 FQNNGV. The variable domain in full, completed from reference TRBV11-2 and TRBJ2-3, reads EAGVAQSPRYKIIEKRQSVAFWCNPISGHATLYWYQQILGQGPKLLIQFQNNGVVDDSQLPKDRFSAERLKGVDSTLKIQPAKLEDSAVYLCASSLEGSGGLKDTQYFGPGTRLTVL.

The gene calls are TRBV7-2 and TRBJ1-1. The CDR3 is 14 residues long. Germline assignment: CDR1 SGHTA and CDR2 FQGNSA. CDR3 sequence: CASSLATENTEAFF. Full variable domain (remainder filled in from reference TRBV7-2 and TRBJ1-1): GAGVSQSPSNKVTEKGKDVELRCDPISGHTALYWYRQSLGQGLEFLIYFQGNSAPDKSGLPSDRFSAERTGGSVSTLTIQRTQQEDSAVYLCASSLATENTEAFFGQGTRLTVV.

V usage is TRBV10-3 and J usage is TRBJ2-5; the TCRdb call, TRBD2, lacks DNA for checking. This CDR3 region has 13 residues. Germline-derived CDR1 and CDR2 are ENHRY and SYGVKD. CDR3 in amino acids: CAISQGPQETQYF.

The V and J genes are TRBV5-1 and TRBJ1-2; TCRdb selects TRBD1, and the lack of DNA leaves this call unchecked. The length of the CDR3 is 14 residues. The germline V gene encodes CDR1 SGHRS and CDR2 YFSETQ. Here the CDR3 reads CASSRGQGGDGYTF.